These T cell receptor beta chains were read from a single sample in a study of glioma-infiltrating T cells after dendritic cell vaccination. The assay was immunoSEQ multiplex PCR, and TCRdb's table has in-frame clones only and misses some. The repertoire holds tens of thousands of clones, with approximately 85% as singletons. Material: blood, obtained before dendritic cell vaccination. The origin of the receptors is a human donor with glioblastoma. Each CDR3 is given with its conserved first and last residue. Each record gives: V gene, clone size, J gene, D gene, CDR3 DNA, CDR3 protein. D genes are given only for firm matches. The size field is filled for only some rows; it gives once, few, many or a size class.

>TRBV7-2|once|TRBJ2-1|TRBD2
TGTGCCAGCAGCTTAGATGGACTAGCGGGGAGGTTGGGTGAACTCTTC
CASSLDGLAGRLGELF
>TRBV19|.|TRBJ1-5|.
TGTGCCAGTAGTATAGTAGCGCGCGTAAATCAGCCCCAGCATTTT
CASSIVARVNQPQHF
>TRBV6-5|.|TRBJ1-2|TRBD1
TGTGCCAGCAGCCCAGGTCGGGACAGGGGGCTTGGCTACACCTTC
CASSPGRDRGLGYTF
>TRBV19|once|TRBJ2-7|TRBD1
TGTGCCAGTAGTATAACCGGGACAGGGTCCTACGAGCAGTACTTC
CASSITGTGSYEQYF
>TRBV7-2|.|TRBJ1-5|.
TGTGCCAGCAGCTCCGACAGCGGGTACCAGCCCCAGCATTTT
CASSSDSGYQPQHF
>TRBV9|few|TRBJ1-4|.
TGTGCCAGCAGCGTAGTGGGCAGGCCAGATGAAAAACTGTTTTTT
CASSVVGRPDEKLFF
>TRBV7-2|.|TRBJ1-2|.
TGTGCCAGCAGCGTACAACAGGGAATCTATGGCTACACCTTC
CASSVQQGIYGYTF
>TRBV2|.|TRBJ1-5|.
TGTGCCAGCAGCCCCTCCCCGGGAGGGCAGCCCCAGCATTTT
CASSPSPGGQPQHF
>TRBV19|.|TRBJ2-5|TRBD1
TGTGCCAGTAGTGGATGGGGACAGTACCAAGAGACCCAGTACTTC
CASSGWGQYQETQYF
>TRBV5-1|.|TRBJ1-3|.
TGCGCCAGCAGTTTGGGAACCAGGACAGTCTGGGGCCTCTCTGGAAACACCATATATTTT
CASSLGTRTVWGLSGNTIYF